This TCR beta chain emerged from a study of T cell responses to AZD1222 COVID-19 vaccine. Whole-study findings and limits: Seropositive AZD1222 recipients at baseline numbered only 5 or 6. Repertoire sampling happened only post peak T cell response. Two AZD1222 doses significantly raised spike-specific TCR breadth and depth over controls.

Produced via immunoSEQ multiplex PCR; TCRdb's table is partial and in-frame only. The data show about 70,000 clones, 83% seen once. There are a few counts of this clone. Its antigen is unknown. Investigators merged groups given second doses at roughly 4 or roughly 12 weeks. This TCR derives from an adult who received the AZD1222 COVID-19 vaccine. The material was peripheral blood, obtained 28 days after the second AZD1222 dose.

The CDR3 bases are TGCGCCAGCAGCCAAGAGGTGGGGCCGGGCAATCAGCCCCAGCATTTT. It yields the protein CASSQEVGPGNQPQHF. This chain joins TRBV4-3 and TRBJ1-5; possible D gene TRBD1, 5 bases. The germline gives CDR1 LGHNA, CDR2 YSLEER. This CDR3 region has 16 residues. The V gene lost 0 bases and the J gene lost 2 bases, with 11 bases spanning the gap.